Listed below are T cell receptor beta chains from one sample, sequenced in a study of OX40 agonist ivuxolimab in advanced cancers. Only in-frame clones appear in the TCRdb table, and some are missing; sequencing was by immunoSEQ multiplex PCR. In the table there are over 55,000 clones, about 83% of which are singletons. The source material was CD4+ or CD8+ T cells sorted from blood, sampled in a trial of the OX40 agonist ivuxolimab. These receptors all come from an adult with an advanced solid tumor such as melanoma, head and neck, liver or kidney cancer. CDR3s include the opening cysteine and the closing phenylalanine or tryptophan. The D gene is left open where the match is weak. Expanded clones are given a class, and other clones once, few, many or no size at all.

NA	TRBV7-8	TRBJ2-7	NA	CASSLERVSSYEQYF	TGTGCCAGCAGCTTAGAAAGAGTTAGCTCCTACGAGCAGTACTTC
NA	TRBV5-5	TRBJ1-2	NA	CASSFDLGGGYTF	TGTGCCAGCAGCTTTGACTTAGGCGGTGGCTACACCTTC
NA	TRBV19	TRBJ2-2	TRBD1	CASSIDGTVNTGELFF	TGTGCCAGTAGTATAGACGGGACAGTGAACACCGGGGAGCTGTTTTTT
NA	TRBV30	TRBJ2-4	NA	CAWGRRAEKNIQYF	TGTGCCTGGGGAAGACGGGCCGAAAAAAACATTCAGTACTTC
NA	TRBV7-2	TRBJ1-2	NA	CASSLDYGAYGYTF	TGTGCCAGCAGCTTAGATTACGGGGCTTATGGCTACACCTTC
NA	TRBV30	TRBJ2-7	NA	CAWSVPGGTLYEQYF	TGTGCCTGGAGTGTACCGGGCGGGACCCTTTACGAGCAGTACTTC
NA	TRBV7-9	TRBJ2-3	NA	CASSLVERHSTDTQYF	TGTGCCAGCAGCTTAGTGGAAAGACACAGCACAGATACGCAGTATTTT
NA	TRBV19	TRBJ2-7	NA	CASNAGNSYEQYF	TGTGCCAGTAATGCGGGAAACTCCTACGAGCAGTACTTC
NA	TRBV5-1	TRBJ1-6	TRBD1	CASSADRVPLHF	TGCGCCAGCAGCGCTGACAGGGTCCCCCTCCACTTT
NA	TRBV6-1	TRBJ1-1	TRBD1	CASSESGGAFF	TGTGCCAGCAGTGAATCAGGGGGGGCTTTCTTT
NA	TRBV6-1	TRBJ2-1	TRBD1	CASNRDRGRVNEQFF	TGTGCCAGCAACCGGGACAGGGGGCGCGTTAATGAGCAGTTCTTC
NA	TRBV14	TRBJ1-4	NA	CASSQGSQEKLFF	TGTGCCAGCAGCCAGGGCAGTCAAGAAAAACTGTTTTTT
NA	TRBV21-1	TRBJ2-7	NA	CARPGLAGDEQYF	TGTGCCAGACCGGGACTAGCGGGAGACGAGCAGTACTTC
NA	TRBV19	TRBJ2-3	TRBD2	CASRGLANTDTQYF	TGTGCCAGTAGGGGACTAGCCAACACAGATACGCAGTATTTT
NA	TRBV5-1	TRBJ2-2	NA	CASSLNPPSKNTGELFF	TGCGCCAGCAGCCTAAACCCCCCCTCCAAGAACACCGGGGAGCTGTTTTTT
NA	TRBV5-1	TRBJ2-2	NA	CASSLAGTNTGELFF	TGCGCCAGCAGCTTGGCGGGGACGAACACCGGGGAGCTGTTTTTT
NA	TRBV4-1	TRBJ1-1	NA	CASSQEKGRADTEAFF	TGCGCCAGCAGCCAAGAAAAGGGGAGGGCGGACACTGAAGCTTTCTTT
NA	TRBV6-4	TRBJ2-3	NA	CASRLTGNTDTQYF	TGTGCCAGCAGGCTGACAGGAAACACAGATACGCAGTATTTT
once	TRBV15	TRBJ2-1	TRBD1	CATSRAGGQGIEQFF	TGTGCCACCAGCAGAGCAGGGGGCCAAGGGATTGAGCAGTTCTTC
once	TRBV30	TRBJ2-1	TRBD2	CAWSVSSGYNEQFF	TGTGCCTGGAGTGTTTCTAGCGGTTACAATGAGCAGTTCTTC
NA	TRBV9	TRBJ2-1	NA	CASSAREKSYNEQFF	TGTGCCAGCAGCGCCAGGGAGAAGTCCTACAATGAGCAGTTCTTC
NA	TRBV13	TRBJ1-1	NA	CASSLRANTEAFF	TGTGCCAGCAGCTTAAGGGCAAACACTGAAGCTTTCTTT
NA	TRBV20-1	TRBJ2-3	NA	CSAKSGDTQYF	TGCAGTGCCAAAAGTGGAGATACGCAGTATTTT
once	TRBV19	TRBJ2-5	NA	CATSNGARETQYF	TGTGCCACTAGTAACGGCGCCAGGGAAACCCAGTACTTC
NA	TRBV27	TRBJ2-5	NA	CASRDSWRETQYF	TGTGCCAGCAGGGACAGTTGGAGAGAGACCCAGTACTTC
NA	TRBV5-1	TRBJ2-7	NA	CASSSGPGQEYEQYF	TGCGCCAGCAGCTCGGGGCCGGGACAAGAATACGAGCAGTACTTC
NA	TRBV5-1	TRBJ2-4	TRBD1	CASSWRDGRDRKNIQYF	TGCGCCAGCAGCTGGAGAGACGGCCGGGACAGAAAAAACATTCAGTACTTC
NA	TRBV30	TRBJ1-2	TRBD1	CAWNPGGAGYTF	TGTGCCTGGAACCCAGGGGGCGCTGGCTACACCTTC
once	TRBV11-2	TRBJ2-1	NA	CASSPNRDNLLSEQFF	TGTGCCAGCAGCCCTAACCGGGATAACCTGCTGTCTGAGCAGTTCTTC
few	TRBV9	TRBJ1-1	NA	CASSPWTANTEAFF	TGTGCCAGCAGCCCGTGGACAGCTAACACTGAAGCTTTCTTT
once	TRBV6-6	TRBJ1-1	NA	CASVSGRWGNTEAFF	TGTGCCAGCGTATCGGGGCGCTGGGGGAACACTGAAGCTTTCTTT
NA	TRBV5-4	TRBJ2-2	NA	CASSLRQGGTGELFF	TGTGCCAGCAGCTTACGGCAGGGGGGCACCGGGGAGCTGTTTTTT
NA	TRBV9	TRBJ2-5	NA	CASSAGNGRNQETQYF	TGTGCCAGCAGCGCTGGCAACGGGCGGAACCAAGAGACCCAGTACTTC
NA	TRBV15	TRBJ2-1	TRBD1	CATSREGTETQFF	TGTGCCACCAGCAGAGAAGGGACAGAAACACAGTTCTTC
NA	TRBV6-4	TRBJ2-1	TRBD1	CASSAPWDRGFNEQFF	TGTGCCAGCAGTGCCCCCTGGGACAGGGGGTTCAATGAGCAGTTCTTC
NA	TRBV6-1	TRBJ2-7	NA	CASSERRPPYEQYF	TGTGCCAGCAGTGAAAGGCGACCACCCTACGAGCAGTACTTC
NA	TRBV6-9	TRBJ1-4	TRBD1	CASRTTGVAEKLFF	TGTGCCAGCAGAACTACAGGGGTCGCGGAAAAACTGTTTTTT
once	TRBV2	TRBJ1-3	NA	CASRRVSGNTIYF	TGTGCCAGCCGTCGGGTTTCTGGAAACACCATATATTTT
NA	TRBV9	TRBJ2-1	NA	CASSVVGSHYNEQFF	TGTGCCAGCAGCGTGGTTGGGAGCCACTACAATGAGCAGTTCTTC
once	TRBV5-4	TRBJ2-3	NA	CASSNRLEALLDTQYF	TGTGCCAGCAGTAACAGACTAGAAGCCTTGCTGGATACGCAGTATTTT
NA	TRBV5-8	TRBJ1-1	NA	CASSLEGGLRAFF	TGTGCCAGCAGCTTGGAGGGGGGATTAAGAGCTTTCTTT
NA	TRBV4-2	TRBJ1-2	NA	CASSQEGGIPNYGYTF	TGTGCCAGCAGCCAAGAGGGCGGGATCCCTAACTATGGCTACACCTTC
NA	TRBV5-6	TRBJ2-6	NA	CATESTGRSGANVLTF	TGTGCCACCGAGAGCACGGGGCGCTCTGGGGCCAACGTCCTGACTTTC